This TCR beta chain emerged from a study of CD8 T cells in ankylosing spondylitis. CDR3 length: 13 residues. The ends were cut back, 6 bases at V and 4 bases at J, with 12 bases in the middle. Using its own MiXCR run on the 5' RACE reads, TCRdb lists one record per CDR3 protein. The sample consists of approximately 240,000 distinct CDR3 sequences, roughly 25% of them appearing once. This clonotype occurred many times. Its cognate antigen is unknown. The study, taken as a whole, reports: Prior work had noted some motif variants in reactive arthritis blood and synovial fluid. What appeared characteristic of ankylosing spondylitis blood was a TCR beta motif of eight highly homologous variants. As for the disease-linked clones, they showed a CD8+ phenotype and occurred at relatively low frequencies in peripheral blood.

Sequenced material: blood, either unsorted or a sorted T cell fraction (not recorded which). The TCR was taken from a male donor with ankylosing spondylitis or in good health (not recorded which). V and J are TRBV12-3 or TRBV12-4 and TRBJ1-1, with D perhaps TRBD1 (6 bases). The CDR3 sequence is CASSETGTTEAFF. The CDR3 coding sequence is TGTGCCAGCAGCGAAACAGGGACCACTGAAGCTTTCTTT.